This T cell receptor (beta chain) emerged from a study of T cells in Graves' hyperthyroidism and ophthalmopathy. V was trimmed by 5 bases and J by 6 bases, leaving 14 bases between them. From germline, CDR1 is MNHNS and CDR2 SASEGT. This CDR3 spans 14 amino acids. Newly diagnosed patients aged 18 to 65 had hyperthyroidism of under 2 months' duration. Thyroid ultrasound, orbital computed tomography, clinical symptoms, and serum thyroxine and TRAb underpinned diagnoses. The count of this clonotype is one. The TCR beta CDR3 regions underwent amplification using RNA transcripts as the source. First-round RT-PCR with HTBI primers amplified the TCR CDR3 region. TCRdb analysed the multiplex PCR reads with MiXCR anew, one entry per CDR3 protein. The data show a few hundred thousand distinct CDR3 sequences, roughly 23% seen once.

The sequenced sample was blood. The genes are TRBV6-1 and TRBJ2-1; TRBD1 is a possible D gene (7 bases). The sequence came from a woman between 45 and 65 years old with Graves' hyperthyroidism. The CDR3 DNA reads as TGTGCCAGCAGTCCCCGTCAGGGGGGCAATGAGCAGTTCTTC. Translated, it gives CASSPRQGGNEQFF.